This TCR beta chain was captured by sequencing in a study of a mutant IDH1 vaccine in newly diagnosed glioma (dated by TCRdb to the early 2020s). Turning to the overall study: Eight vaccinations were administered to patients in weeks 1, 3, 5, 7, 11, 15, 19 and 23, corresponding to visits V03 through V10. Peripheral blood samples were drawn at six visits, namely V03 (baseline), V05, V07, V10, V12 and V13. The roughly 30 treated patients were approximately 60% male and roughly 40% female, with a mean age of roughly 40 years. Vaccination started 4-6 weeks after radiotherapy alone, or was given together with temozolomide cycles in the groups whose treatment included chemotherapy. Prior to enrollment, patients had been given standard therapy consisting of radiotherapy alone, temozolomide alone, or radiochemotherapy with temozolomide, with the combination given to most patients. Longitudinal TCRB deep sequencing was done for 25 treated patients, wherever samples were available for exploratory analyses.

General study outcomes and caveats: Pseudoprogression seemed to be unrelated to changes in the top peripheral T cell clonotypes found by TCRB sequencing. The authors stated that sample limitations prevented analyses of patient blood samples from being reproduced. Immune responses induced by the vaccine were seen in roughly 95% of patients across multiple MHC alleles. Selection of PBMC samples for TCRB deep sequencing was based on availability.

A note on this clone: It has no known antigen specificity. No base quality values were provided; no much bigger clone lies one nucleotide off.

The method was the immunoSEQ multiplex PCR assay. Following the manufacturer's protocol, the hsTCRB Kit was used to amplify rearranged TCR beta chain sequences. TCRB libraries were sequenced on an Illumina MiSeq. The study's own analysis went as follows. Demultiplexing, trimming and gene mapping were performed with the kit vendor's proprietary platform. TCRdb retrieved this table from immuneACCESS and kept in-frame rearrangements only. Not all clones are present; in checked studies, unresolved V genes account for under half, and no reason is known for the remainder. V, J and clone size reflect that table, while D and trimming were determined from the DNA. The sample includes 25,000 to 30,000 clones, with about four fifths observed a single time. The ten biggest clones cover roughly a sixth of the sample. Read against the paper, the sample's time point label means: week 23, last vaccination. Each vaccine dose, consisting of 300 ug of a 20-mer mutant IDH1 peptide in Montanide, was administered subcutaneously with topical imiquimod. The donors had newly diagnosed IDH1-mutant astrocytomas of WHO grade 3 or 4 that showed loss of nuclear ATRX. The samples were drawn from NOA16, a multicentre, single-arm, open-label phase I trial in Germany that tested a mutant IDH1 peptide vaccine in humans for the first time. Genomic DNA for TCRB sequencing was isolated from EDTA blood with the DNeasy Blood and Tissue Kit.

Sequencing used PBMCs, obtained from a glioma patient whose treatment included an IDH1 peptide vaccine. The source is a woman aged 25 to 39 with glioma.

The CDR3 loop reads CASIGQGQRGRRAGELFF. The sequenced DNA: TGTGCCAGCATCGGACAGGGGCAGAGAGGGCGAAGGGCCGGGGAGCTGTTTTTT. The rearranged chain carries TRBV2 and TRBJ2-2, with TRBD1 matching 9 junction bases. The germline V gene yields SNHLY for CDR1 and FYNNEI for CDR2. Trimmed from V: 7 bases; trimmed from J: 6 bases; junction bases lacking a gene match: 18. There are 18 amino acids in the CDR3, from cysteine to phenylalanine inclusive. Kept here is only the CDR3 DNA, which spans 54 bases and is read in frame from base 1. The variable domain in full, with residues beyond the CDR3 obtained from the reference TRBV2 and TRBJ2-2 genes, is EPEVTQTPSHQVTQMGQEVILRCVPISNHLYFYWYRQILGQKVEFLVSFYNNEISEKSEIFDDQFSVERPDGSNFTLKIRSTKLEDSAMYFCASIGQGQRGRRAGELFFGEGSRLTVL.